This is a list of T cell receptor beta chains from one sample in a study of shared clonotypes between healthy human individuals. Libraries were prepared by immunoSEQ multiplex PCR; TCRdb keeps only in-frame clonotypes and omits some of them. The sample includes under 2.5 million clones, approximately 90% seen only once; the top ten take 0.3% to 0.4%. Sequencing input: naive CD4+ T cells from PBMCs. The receptor source for this set is a man between 18 and 35 years old in good health. Some clones in this sample may be carry-over from other donors' samples. Both conserved end residues are part of each CDR3. Fields, in order: V gene, D gene, clone size, J gene, CDR3 protein, CDR3 DNA. A D gene is named only where the DNA matches it firmly. Clone size is stated in some rows and not others, as once, few, many or a class when expanded.

TRBV5-5,.,once,TRBJ1-1,CASSNYRDMNTEAFF,TGTGCCAGCAGCAACTACAGGGACATGAACACTGAAGCTTTCTTT
TRBV28,.,.,TRBJ1-5,CASSFAQLSNQPQHF,TGTGCCAGCAGTTTTGCCCAGTTAAGCAATCAGCCCCAGCATTTT
TRBV18,.,.,TRBJ2-1,CASSLTGLGYNEQFF,TGTGCCAGCTCACTAACGGGACTCGGGTACAATGAGCAGTTCTTC
TRBV4-2,.,.,TRBJ2-3,CASSQGDTDTQYF,TGTGCCAGCAGCCAGGGAGACACAGATACGCAGTATTTT
TRBV7-9,TRBD1,.,TRBJ2-7,CASSARGNEQYF,TGTGCCAGCAGCGCCAGGGGGAACGAGCAGTACTTC
TRBV9,TRBD2,.,TRBJ2-7,CASSSHASGANREQYF,TGTGCCAGCAGCTCCCACGCTAGCGGGGCCAATCGCGAGCAGTACTTC
TRBV19,.,.,TRBJ2-4,CASNAFGQVNIQYF,TGTGCCAGTAACGCCTTCGGGCAGGTAAACATTCAGTACTTC
TRBV5-1,TRBD2,.,TRBJ2-7,CASSWILAGGAEQYF,TGCGCCAGCAGCTGGATTCTAGCGGGAGGCGCCGAGCAGTACTTC
TRBV30,.,.,TRBJ1-6,CAWSKGGGISPLHF,TGTGCCTGGAGCAAGGGCGGCGGTATTTCACCCCTCCACTTT
TRBV30,TRBD2,.,TRBJ2-7,CAGLLAVSSYEQYF,TGTGCCGGGCTACTAGCGGTAAGCTCCTACGAGCAGTACTTC
TRBV5-8,.,.,TRBJ1-2,CAIRRWGRDGYTF,TGTGCCATTCGACGATGGGGTCGGGATGGCTACACCTTC
TRBV20-1,.,.,TRBJ2-3,CSRAGTDTQYF,TGCAGCCGGGCCGGCACAGATACGCAGTATTTT
TRBV2,.,.,TRBJ1-1,CASTEARHNTEAFF,TGTGCCAGCACCGAGGCAAGACATAACACTGAAGCTTTCTTT
TRBV18,.,once,TRBJ2-3,CASSPSQAPTDTQYF,TGTGCCAGCTCACCCTCCCAAGCCCCCACAGATACGCAGTATTTT
TRBV2,.,once,TRBJ2-7,CASSVKYEQYF,TGTGCCAGCAGTGTGAAGTACGAGCAGTACTTC
TRBV5-1,.,.,TRBJ2-5,CASSLASSGTQYF,TGCGCCAGCAGCTTGGCTAGCAGCGGGACCCAGTACTTC
TRBV5-6,TRBD2,.,TRBJ2-1,CASSLVGLAYNEQFF,TGTGCCAGCAGCTTGGTGGGACTAGCGTACAATGAGCAGTTCTTC
TRBV6-5,.,.,TRBJ1-4,CASSYFGTTNEKLFF,TGTGCCAGCAGCTACTTCGGAACAACTAATGAAAAACTGTTTTTT
TRBV10-3,.,.,TRBJ1-2,CAISDSPPTYGYTF,TGTGCCATCAGTGATTCCCCTCCGACCTATGGCTACACCTTC
TRBV10-3,.,.,TRBJ1-1,CAISEGQNTEAFF,TGTGCCATCAGTGAAGGACAGAACACTGAAGCTTTCTTT
TRBV14,TRBD2,.,TRBJ2-3,CASSRLAGGITDTQYF,TGTGCCAGCAGCCGACTAGCGGGAGGGATCACAGATACGCAGTATTTT
TRBV30,.,.,TRBJ1-3,CAWSVGGSFGNTIYF,TGTGCCTGGAGTGTAGGAGGGAGCTTTGGAAACACCATATATTTT